Below are 8 T cell receptor beta chains sequenced from a single sample in a study of cytotoxic CD8 clonotypes in ibrutinib-treated CLL. Method: immunoSEQ multiplex PCR; TCRdb's copy keeps in-frame clones and lacks some. The sample holds 150,000 to 200,000 clones, about four fifths seen once. Sequenced material: PBMCs, taken after 24 months of ibrutinib treatment. These receptors were taken from a human donor with chronic lymphocytic leukemia.

This clone was picked up a small number of times. The chain uses TRBV9 and TRBJ1-6, with D possibly matching TRBD1 (6 bases). This CDR3 comprises 14 residues. CDR1 and CDR2 from the germline V gene are SGDLS and YYNGEE. Trimming pared 0 bases from V and 7 bases from J, leaving 8 bases between. The DNA of the CDR3 is TGTGCCAGCAGCGTAGCAGGGGAAAATTCACCCCTCCACTTT. Translated, it gives CASSVAGENSPLHF. The entire variable domain, with the rest obtained from reference TRBV9 and TRBJ1-6, is as follows: DSGVTQTPKHLITATGQRVTLRCSPRSGDLSVYWYQQSLDQGLQFLIQYYNGEERAKGNILERFSAQQFPDLHSELNLSSLELGDSALYFCASSVAGENSPLHFGNGTRLTVT.

The gene calls are TRBV5-6 and TRBJ2-1, with 7 bases that match TRBD2. CDR1 SGHDT and CDR2 YYEEEE come from the germline V gene. J lost 0 bases, V lost 2 bases, and 5 bases had no gene match. The length of the CDR3 is 16 residues. The CDR3 DNA reads as TGTGCCAGCAGCTTTAGAACGGGGGGCTCCTACAATGAGCAGTTCTTC. It codes for CASSFRTGGSYNEQFF.

The rearrangement links TRBV6-4 to TRBJ2-2, with TRBD2 as a possible D gene (6 bases). This CDR3 spans 15 amino acids. Germline CDR1 reads MRHNA; CDR2 reads SNTAGT. V was pared by 4 bases and J by 1 base, with 10 bases between. The DNA of the CDR3 is TGTGCCAGCAGTGTTAGCGGCTTGAACACCGGGGAGCTGTTTTTT. It encodes CASSVSGLNTGELFF.

The gene calls are TRBV6-5 and TRBJ2-5; unclear D gene. V lost 2 bases, J lost 5 bases, and 15 bases lay in between. This CDR3 is 15 amino acids long. Germline CDR1 and CDR2: MNHEY and SVGAGI. The CDR3 region has the DNA TGTGCCAGCAGTTACGCGGAAGTCCCGGCTGAGACCCAGTACTTC. It yields the protein CASSYAEVPAETQYF.

This sequence joins TRBV11-2 and TRBJ1-6; the match to TRBD1 covers 9 bases. V was pared by 4 bases and J by 14 bases, with 9 bases of the junction left unmatched. CDR3 length equals 14 residues. Germline CDR1 reads SGHAT; CDR2 reads FQNNGV. The CDR3 is CASSYPGQGISLHF. CDR3 coding DNA: TGTGCCAGCAGCTACCCGGGACAGGGCATATCCCTCCACTTT.

As regards this clone: Other nucleotide sequences in the sample specify the same CDR3. The chain combines TRBV30 with TRBJ2-7; 7 bases are a match to TRBD2. Looked up from germline, CDR1 is GTSNPN and CDR2 is SVGIG (reference sequence). After removal of 2 bases from V and 2 bases from J, the junction contained 3 bases not matched to a gene. CDR3 size: 13 residues. The CDR3, as DNA: TGTGCCTGGAGTATAGGACTAGCCTACGAGCAGTACTTC. It encodes CAWSIGLAYEQYF.

This chain uses TRBV7-2 with TRBJ2-6; TRBD1 agrees at 7 bases. The CDR3 has 15 residues. The trim removed 7 bases at V and 2 bases at J, leaving 5 bases unmatched. Per the germline V gene, CDR1 is SGHTA and CDR2 is FQGNSA. The CDR3 DNA reads TGTGCCAGCAACCCGACAGGGACTGGGGCCAACGTCCTGACTTTC. It encodes CASNPTGTGANVLTF.

Here the CDR3 DNA reads TGCAGCGTTGAAGATAAGGGACCGTACGAGCAGTACTTC. It translates to CSVEDKGPYEQYF. V usage is TRBV29-1 and J usage is TRBJ2-7; D may correspond to TRBD1 or TRBD2 (5 bases each). V was clipped by 0 bases and J by 4 bases, with 10 bases between them. The CDR3 contains 13 residues. Germline values: CDR1 SQVTM, CDR2 ANQGSEA.